These 11 T cell receptor beta chains originate from one sample sequenced in a study of cytomegalovirus exposure and HLA in healthy donors. This PCR relied on a set of 60 Vbeta primers and 13 Jbeta primers. Libraries were prepared by immunoSEQ multiplex PCR; TCRdb keeps only in-frame clonotypes and omits some of them. The sample includes roughly 180,000 clones, approximately 80% seen only once; the top ten take approximately 1.2%. The sequencing input was PBMCs. The receptors shown here come from a boy aged 2 to 10 in good health and CMV-seronegative.

This chain connects TRBV6-1 to TRBJ1-2; perhaps TRBD1 as D (5 bases). CDR1 MNHNS and CDR2 SASEGT come from the germline V gene. V dropped 0 bases and J dropped 5 bases, with 7 bases sitting between them. The CDR3 runs to 13 residues. The CDR3 nucleotides are TGTGCCAGCAGTGAAGCCCGACAGTATGGCTACACCTTC. Translated, it gives CASSEARQYGYTF.

The chain links TRBV7-2 to TRBJ2-5; 7 bases map to TRBD2. The CDR3 sequence is 15 residues long. Germline assignment: CDR1 SGHTA and CDR2 FQGNSA. J gave up 6 bases and V 1 base, and 8 bases lay outside the gene matches. The CDR3: CASSLELLGRKTQYF. Written as DNA, the CDR3 is TGTGCCAGCAGCTTAGAGCTCCTCGGGAGGAAGACCCAGTACTTC.

The rearrangement links TRBV6-5 to TRBJ1-4, with 10 bases fitting TRBD1. Trimming took 6 bases from V and 3 from J; bases not matched to a gene: 1. The CDR3 spans 14 residues. Per germline, CDR1 MNHEY and CDR2 SVGAGI. As DNA, the CDR3 is TGTGCCAGCAGAGGACAGGGGGCTAATGAAAAACTGTTTTTT. It specifies CASRGQGANEKLFF.

The genes are TRBV6-5 and TRBJ1-1, with D uncertain. The CDR3 sequence is 16 residues long. Germline V lookup: CDR1 MNHEY, CDR2 SVGAGI. V shed 4 bases and J shed 2 bases, with 17 bases lying between them. CDR3 region: CASSFHSQVPNTEAFF. CDR3 in DNA: TGTGCCAGCAGTTTCCACTCCCAGGTTCCCAACACTGAAGCTTTCTTT.

This clone has a handful of counts. The rearrangement uses TRBV5-6 and TRBJ2-5; 7 bases line up with TRBD2. Germline CDR1 is SGHDT and CDR2 is YYEEEE. J lost 1 base, V lost 0 bases, and 6 bases had no gene match. The CDR3 has 16 amino acids. The CDR3 DNA is TGTGCCAGCAGCTTGGGACGGCGGGGGAGCCAAGAGACCCAGTACTTC. This encodes CASSLGRRGSQETQYF.

The CDR3 sequence: CASSLDRGGTQYF. The CDR3 DNA sequence: TGTGCCAGCAGCTTGGACAGAGGGGGGACCCAGTACTTC. The rearrangement joins TRBV5-6 to TRBJ2-5; D may be TRBD1 (6 bases). Per the germline V gene, CDR1 is SGHDT and CDR2 is YYEEEE. The V and J ends lost 0 bases and 7 bases respectively, with 10 bases between them. The CDR3 sequence is 13 residues long. The full variable domain, with the rest looked up from reference TRBV5-6 and TRBJ2-5, is DAGVTQSPTHLIKTRGQQVTLRCSPKSGHDTVSWYQQALGQGPQFIFQYYEEEERQRGNFPDRFSGHQFPNYSSELNVNALLLGDSALYLCASSLDRGGTQYFGPGTRLLVL.

This chain links TRBV29-1 with TRBJ1-1; 9 bases agree with TRBD1. In germline, CDR1 is SQVTM, CDR2 ANQGSEA. This CDR3 is 15 amino acids long. The V gene end was trimmed by 6 bases and the J gene end by 2 bases; junction bases not matched to a gene: 10. CDR3 amino acids: CSVAGQGGVNTEAFF. In DNA form, the CDR3 reads TGCAGCGTCGCGGGACAGGGCGGGGTTAACACTGAAGCTTTCTTT.

The chain couples TRBV29-1 to TRBJ1-1, with TRBD1 matching over 10 bases. The trim removed 3 bases at V and 11 bases at J, leaving 12 bases unmatched. The CDR3 has 14 amino acids. Germline values: CDR1 SQVTM, CDR2 ANQGSEA. CDR3 in amino acids: CSVDPRDRGSEAFF. CDR3 DNA sequence: TGCAGCGTTGACCCTCGGGACAGGGGTAGTGAGGCTTTCTTT.

V usage is TRBV7-8 and J usage is TRBJ1-1; 10 bases agree with TRBD1. The CDR3 covers 16 residues. The germline V gene encodes CDR1 SGHVS and CDR2 FQNEAQ. The trim removed 5 bases at V and 5 bases at J, leaving 11 bases unmatched. The CDR3 nucleotides read TGTGCCAGCAGCCCCACGCGATGGGACAGGGGTACTGAAGCTTTCTTT. Protein sequence: CASSPTRWDRGTEAFF.

J is TRBJ1-5 and V is TRBV19; D gene uncertain. CDR1 LNHDA and CDR2 SQIVND come from the germline V gene (reference sequence). The V end lost 1 base, the J end lost 6 bases, and 13 bases lay between the germline ends. CDR3 length: 15 residues. This CDR3 reads CASSIVREATQPQHF. Written as DNA, the CDR3 is TGTGCCAGTAGTATAGTTCGGGAGGCTACTCAGCCCCAGCATTTT. The variable domain in full, with the rest retrieved from reference TRBV19 and TRBJ1-5, is DGGITQSPKYLFRKEGQNVTLSCEQNLNHDAMYWYRQDPGQGLRLIYYSQIVNDFQKGDIAEGYSVSREKKESFPLTVTSAQKNPTAFYLCASSIVREATQPQHFGDGTRLSIL.

This chain uses TRBV19 with TRBJ2-7; 7 bases map to TRBD1. Germline V gene sequence: CDR1 LNHDA, CDR2 SQIVND (reference sequence). The CDR3 runs to 13 residues. V lost 5 bases, J lost 6 bases, and 7 bases stayed unmatched. The CDR3 is CASSPRTGSEQYV. The CDR3 nucleotides are TGTGCCAGTAGTCCACGGACAGGTAGCGAGCAGTACGTC.